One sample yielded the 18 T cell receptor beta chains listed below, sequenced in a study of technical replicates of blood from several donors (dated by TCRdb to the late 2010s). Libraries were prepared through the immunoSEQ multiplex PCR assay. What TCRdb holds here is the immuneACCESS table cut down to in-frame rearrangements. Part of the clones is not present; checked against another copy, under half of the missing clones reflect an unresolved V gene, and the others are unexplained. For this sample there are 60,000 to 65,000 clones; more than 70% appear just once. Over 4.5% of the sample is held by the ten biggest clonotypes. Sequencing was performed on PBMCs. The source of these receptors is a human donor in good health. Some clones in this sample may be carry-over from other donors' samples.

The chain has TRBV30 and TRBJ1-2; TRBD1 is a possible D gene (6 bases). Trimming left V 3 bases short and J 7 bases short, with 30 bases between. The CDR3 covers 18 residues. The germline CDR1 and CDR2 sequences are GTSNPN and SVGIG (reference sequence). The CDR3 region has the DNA TGTGCCTGGAGAGCCGACAGGCCATTACCCCGCTCGTCGGGTGGCTACACCTTC. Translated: CAWRADRPLPRSSGGYTF.

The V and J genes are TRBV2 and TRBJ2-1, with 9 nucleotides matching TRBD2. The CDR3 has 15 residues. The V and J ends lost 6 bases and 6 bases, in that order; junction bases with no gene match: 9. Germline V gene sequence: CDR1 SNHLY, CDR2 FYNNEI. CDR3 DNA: TGTGCCAGCAGGGGAGGGCTAGCGGGACCCAATGAGCAGTTCTTC. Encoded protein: CASRGGLAGPNEQFF. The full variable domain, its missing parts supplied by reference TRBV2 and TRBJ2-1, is EPEVTQTPSHQVTQMGQEVILRCVPISNHLYFYWYRQILGQKVEFLVSFYNNEISEKSEIFDDQFSVERPDGSNFTLKIRSTKLEDSAMYFCASRGGLAGPNEQFFGPGTRLTVL.

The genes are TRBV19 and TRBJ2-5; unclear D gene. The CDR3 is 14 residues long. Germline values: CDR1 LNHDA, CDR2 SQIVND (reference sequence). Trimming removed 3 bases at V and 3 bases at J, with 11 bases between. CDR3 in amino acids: CASSILAGEETQYF. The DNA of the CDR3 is TGTGCCAGTAGTATTTTGGCAGGTGAAGAGACCCAGTACTTC.

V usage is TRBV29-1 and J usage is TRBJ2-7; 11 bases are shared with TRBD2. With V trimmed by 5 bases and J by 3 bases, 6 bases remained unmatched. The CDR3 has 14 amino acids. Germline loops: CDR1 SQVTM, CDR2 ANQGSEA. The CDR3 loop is CSVIGLAGGYEQYF. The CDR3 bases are TGCAGCGTTATCGGACTAGCGGGTGGCTACGAGCAGTACTTC.

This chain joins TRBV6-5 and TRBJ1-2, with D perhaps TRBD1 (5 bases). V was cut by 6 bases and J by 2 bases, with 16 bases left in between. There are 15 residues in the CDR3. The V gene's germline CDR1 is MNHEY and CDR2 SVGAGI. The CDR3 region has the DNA TGTGCCAGCAGCCTAGGGCGGGGGGGAAACTATGGCTACACCTTC. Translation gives CASSLGRGGNYGYTF.

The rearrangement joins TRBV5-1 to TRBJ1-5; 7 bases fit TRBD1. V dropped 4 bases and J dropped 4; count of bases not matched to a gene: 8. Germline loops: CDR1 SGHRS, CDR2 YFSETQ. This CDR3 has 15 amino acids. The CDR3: CASSPGDRENQPQHF. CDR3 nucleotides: TGCGCCAGCAGCCCTGGTGACAGGGAAAATCAGCCCCAGCATTTT. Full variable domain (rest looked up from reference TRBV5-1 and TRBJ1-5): KAGVTQTPRYLIKTRGQQVTLSCSPISGHRSVSWYQQTPGQGLQFLFEYFSETQRNKGNFPGRFSGRQFSNSRSEMNVSTLELGDSALYLCASSPGDRENQPQHFGDGTRLSIL.

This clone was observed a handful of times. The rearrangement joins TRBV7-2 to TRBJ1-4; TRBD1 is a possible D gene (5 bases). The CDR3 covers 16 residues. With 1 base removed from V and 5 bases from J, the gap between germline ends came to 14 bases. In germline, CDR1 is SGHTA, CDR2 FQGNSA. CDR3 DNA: TGTGCCAGCAGCTTAGGATGGGGCAACTTCAATGAAAAACTGTTTTTT. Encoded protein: CASSLGWGNFNEKLFF. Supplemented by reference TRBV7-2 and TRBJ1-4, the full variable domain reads GAGVSQSPSNKVTEKGKDVELRCDPISGHTALYWYRQSLGQGLEFLIYFQGNSAPDKSGLPSDRFSAERTGGSVSTLTIQRTQQEDSAVYLCASSLGWGNFNEKLFFGSGTQLSVL.

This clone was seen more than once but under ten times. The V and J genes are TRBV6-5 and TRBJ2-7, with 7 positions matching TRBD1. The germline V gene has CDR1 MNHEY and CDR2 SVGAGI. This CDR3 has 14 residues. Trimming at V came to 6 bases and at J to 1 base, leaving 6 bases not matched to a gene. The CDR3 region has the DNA TGTGCCAGCAGAATGCACAGGGGATCCTACGAGCAGTACTTC. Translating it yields CASRMHRGSYEQYF.

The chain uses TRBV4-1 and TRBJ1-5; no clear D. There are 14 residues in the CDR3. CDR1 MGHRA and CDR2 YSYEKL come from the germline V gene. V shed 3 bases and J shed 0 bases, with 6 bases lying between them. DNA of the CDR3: TGCGCCAGCAGCCATCCTTATAGCAATCAGCCCCAGCATTTT. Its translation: CASSHPYSNQPQHF.

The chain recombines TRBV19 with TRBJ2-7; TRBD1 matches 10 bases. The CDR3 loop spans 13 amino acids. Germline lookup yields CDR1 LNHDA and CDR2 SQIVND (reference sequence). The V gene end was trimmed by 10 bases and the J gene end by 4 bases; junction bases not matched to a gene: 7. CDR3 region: CATDRGQGYEQYF. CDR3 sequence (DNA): TGTGCCACTGACAGGGGACAGGGGTACGAGCAGTACTTC. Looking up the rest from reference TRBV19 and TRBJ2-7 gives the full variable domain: DGGITQSPKYLFRKEGQNVTLSCEQNLNHDAMYWYRQDPGQGLRLIYYSQIVNDFQKGDIAEGYSVSREKKESFPLTVTSAQKNPTAFYLCATDRGQGYEQYFGPGTRLTVT.

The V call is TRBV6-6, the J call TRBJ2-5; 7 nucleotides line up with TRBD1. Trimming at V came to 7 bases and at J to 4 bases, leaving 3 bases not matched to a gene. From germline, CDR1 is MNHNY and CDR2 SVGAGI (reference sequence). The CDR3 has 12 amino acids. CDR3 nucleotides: TGTGCCAGCAAGACAGGGACAGAGACCCAGTACTTC. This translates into CASKTGTETQYF.

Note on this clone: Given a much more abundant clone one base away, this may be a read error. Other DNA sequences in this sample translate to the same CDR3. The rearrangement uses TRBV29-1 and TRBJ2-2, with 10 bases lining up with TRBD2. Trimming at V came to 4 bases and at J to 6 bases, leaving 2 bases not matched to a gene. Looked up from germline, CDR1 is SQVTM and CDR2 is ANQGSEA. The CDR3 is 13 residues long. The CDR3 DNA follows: TGCAGCGTTGCTCTAGCGGGGGCCGGGGAGCTGTTTTTT. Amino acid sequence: CSVALAGAGELFF.

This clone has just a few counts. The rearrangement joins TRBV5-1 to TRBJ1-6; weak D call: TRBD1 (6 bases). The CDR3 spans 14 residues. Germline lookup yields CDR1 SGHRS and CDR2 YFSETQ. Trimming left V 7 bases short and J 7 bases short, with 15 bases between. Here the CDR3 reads CASAEGDGNSPLHF. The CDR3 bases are TGCGCCAGCGCTGAGGGGGACGGAAATTCACCCCTCCACTTT.

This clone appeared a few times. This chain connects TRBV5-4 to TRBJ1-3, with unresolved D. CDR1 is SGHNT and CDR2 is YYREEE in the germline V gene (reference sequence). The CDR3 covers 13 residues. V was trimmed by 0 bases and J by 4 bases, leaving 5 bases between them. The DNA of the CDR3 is TGTGCCAGCAGCTTGGCCGGGGGAAACACCATATATTTT. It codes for CASSLAGGNTIYF.

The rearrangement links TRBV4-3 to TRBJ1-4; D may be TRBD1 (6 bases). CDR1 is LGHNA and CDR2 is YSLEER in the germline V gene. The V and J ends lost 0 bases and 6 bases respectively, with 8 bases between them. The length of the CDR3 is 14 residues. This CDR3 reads CASSQDGGDEKLFF. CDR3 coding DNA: TGCGCCAGCAGCCAAGATGGGGGCGATGAAAAACTGTTTTTT.

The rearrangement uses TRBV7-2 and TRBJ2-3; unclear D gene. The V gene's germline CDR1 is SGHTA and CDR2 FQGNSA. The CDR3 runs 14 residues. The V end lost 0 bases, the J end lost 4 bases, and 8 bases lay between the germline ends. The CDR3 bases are TGTGCCAGCAGCTTAGCGGGCATCCCAGATACGCAGTATTTT. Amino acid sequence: CASSLAGIPDTQYF.

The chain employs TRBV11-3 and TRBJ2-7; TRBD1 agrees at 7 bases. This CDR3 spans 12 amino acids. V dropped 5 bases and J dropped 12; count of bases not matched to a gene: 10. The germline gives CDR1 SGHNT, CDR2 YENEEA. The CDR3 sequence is CASSKRGGTLYF. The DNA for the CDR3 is TGTGCCAGCAGCAAAAGAGGGGGCACCCTGTACTTC.

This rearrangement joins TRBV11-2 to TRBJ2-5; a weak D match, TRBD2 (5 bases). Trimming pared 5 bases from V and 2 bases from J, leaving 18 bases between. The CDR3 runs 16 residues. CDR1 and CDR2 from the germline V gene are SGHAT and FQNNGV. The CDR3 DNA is TGTGCCAGCAGCCCGGGAAAAGCGGCGAAACAAGAGACCCAGTACTTC. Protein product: CASSPGKAAKQETQYF.